The TCR beta chain under discussion was sequenced for a study of T cell responses to AZD1222 COVID-19 vaccine. As concerns this clone: No antigen is known for it.

TCRdb's copy holds only in-frame clones and misses some; the assay was immunoSEQ multiplex PCR. In the table there are over 75,000 clones, more than 80% of which are singletons. Trimming took 5 bases from V and 3 from J, leaving 16 bases between them. CDR3 length equals 15 residues. Germline CDR1 is MNHEY and CDR2 is SVGEGT. Notes on the study in general: Elevations in Spike-specific TCR breadth and depth followed administration of two AZD1222 doses. Sampling that yielded the repertoires occurred only after the peak T cell response.

J is TRBJ1-1 and V is TRBV6-2 or TRBV6-3, with TRBD1 as a possible D gene (5 bases). The TCR was taken from an adult who received the AZD1222 COVID-19 vaccine. The source was peripheral blood, collected 28 days after the second AZD1222 dose. The CDR3 DNA is TGTGCCAGCAGTCCCGGCGGGGCTGGGGACACTGAAGCTTTCTTT. Protein: CASSPGGAGDTEAFF.